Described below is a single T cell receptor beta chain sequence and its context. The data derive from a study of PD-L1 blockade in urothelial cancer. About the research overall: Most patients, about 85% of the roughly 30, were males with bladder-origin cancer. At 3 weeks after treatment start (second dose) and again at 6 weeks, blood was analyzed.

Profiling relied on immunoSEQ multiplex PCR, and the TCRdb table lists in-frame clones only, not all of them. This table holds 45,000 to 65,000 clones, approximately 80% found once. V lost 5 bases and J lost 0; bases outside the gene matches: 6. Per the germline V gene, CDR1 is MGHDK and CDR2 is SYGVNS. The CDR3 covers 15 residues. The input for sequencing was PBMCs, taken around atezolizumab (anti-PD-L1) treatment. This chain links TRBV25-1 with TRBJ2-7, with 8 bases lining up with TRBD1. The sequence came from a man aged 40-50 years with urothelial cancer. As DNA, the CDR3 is TGTGCCAGCAGTCCGCTCCAGGGGGCCTCCTACGAGCAGTACTTC. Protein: CASSPLQGASYEQYF.